The text below deals with one T cell receptor beta chain. The specificity of this receptor is unknown. The input lacks base qualities; no much larger clone sits a single base away. Inclusive of the bounding cysteine and phenylalanine, the CDR3 is 16 residues long. Only CDR3 DNA is held: 48 bases, read in frame from base 1. Unmatched junction bases come to 7, with V trimmed by 3 bases and J by 5 bases. From the germline V gene, CDR1 is KGHSH and CDR2 is LQKENI. This specimen belongs to a study. The data were produced on an Illumina MiSeq. TCRdb reran the public reads through fastp at Q25 and MiXCR, keeping productive beta chains. Rows are unified per CDR3 protein, each entry keeping the most common DNA and genes. Present in this sample are over 3,500 distinct CDR3 sequences, about 8.3% of which were seen just once. The top ten hold approximately 9% of the sample.

Sequences were obtained from CD4+ T cells from synovial fluid. The sequence was collected from a human donor with rheumatoid arthritis. The chain uses TRBV18 and TRBJ2-5; a stretch of 12 junction bases matches TRBD2. The nucleotide sequence reads as follows: TGTGCCAGCTCACCCGGACTAGCGGGGAGTGAGGAGACCCAGTACTTC. The resulting protein is CASSPGLAGSEETQYF.